This T cell receptor beta chain was sequenced in a study of PD-1 blockade in classical Hodgkin lymphoma. General study points: Repertoire differences lack defined causes, possibly disease activity or prior therapy. Newly diagnosed patients were reported to start with lower TCR diversity than healthy donors.

This clone was seen repeatedly, ten times or more. No antigen is known for it. Brentuximab vedotin exposure varied among the patients, all of whom had relapsed after autologous stem cell transplantation. Complete response, partial response or progressive disease was recorded as best response. V was trimmed by 2 bases and J by 2 bases, leaving 9 bases between them. Per germline, CDR1 PRHDT and CDR2 FYEKMQ (reference sequence). The CDR3 runs to 14 residues. Clones were read by immunoSEQ multiplex PCR, and TCRdb kept only the in-frame ones, dropping some. Here the sample spans approximately 150,000 clones, less than 80% being singletons.

This chain joins TRBV13 and TRBJ1-2, with a tentative D call TRBD1 (5 bases). The receptor comes from a human donor with classical Hodgkin lymphoma. This specimen consisted of peripheral blood mononuclear cells (PBMCs), obtained before the second cycle of nivolumab. The CDR3 loop reads CASSLTGWNYGYTF. The DNA of the CDR3 is TGTGCCAGCAGCTTAACAGGCTGGAACTATGGCTACACCTTC. The full variable domain, with the rest looked up from reference TRBV13 and TRBJ1-2, is AAGVIQSPRHLIKEKRETATLKCYPIPRHDTVYWYQQGPGQDPQFLISFYEKMQSDKGSIPDRFSAQQFSDYHSELNMSSLELGDSALYFCASSLTGWNYGYTFGSGTRLTVV.